This T cell receptor beta chain is drawn from a study of T cells in localized non-small cell lung cancer. Trimming removed 2 bases from V and 0 bases from J, with 21 bases in between. The CDR3 runs 18 residues. Germline V lookup: CDR1 SGHNT, CDR2 YYREEE (reference sequence). Findings and caveats of the study: The tumor had only one region sequenced, so heterogeneity remains possible. Adjacent lung exhibited a median of about 50 among the 100 most abundant tumor clones. The study found T cell clonality highest in uninvolved adjacent lung, above tumor.

Assay used: immunoSEQ multiplex PCR; TCRdb lists only in-frame clones, some missing. The sample lists some 64,000 clones; roughly 88% were seen once. As to this clone: Its antigen is still unknown.

The sequence derives from a woman aged 40 to 75 with stage I lung adenocarcinoma. The genes are TRBV5-4 and TRBJ2-7; D tentatively fits TRBD1 or TRBD2 (6 bases each). Material: peripheral blood, obtained before any cancer treatment. In DNA, the CDR3 is TGTGCCAGCAGCTTCAGGGGAGTGGTTAGCGGTAGCTCCTACGAGCAGTACTTC. It translates to CASSFRGVVSGSSYEQYF.